The rows below give T cell receptor beta chains drawn from one sample of a study of CD8 T cells in Susac syndrome. TCRdb re-derived calls from the immunoSEQ multiplex PCR reads in MiXCR, one entry per CDR3 protein. The repertoire includes more than 150,000 distinct CDR3 sequences, approximately 96% of them detected once, and around 0.1% sits in the top ten. Sequencing was done on a sample of CD4+ T cells from PBMCs. These receptors were obtained from a human donor with Susac syndrome. Each CDR3 is given with its conserved first and last residue. A D gene is named only where the DNA matches it firmly. Rows may omit the clone size; those that give it use once, few, many or a size class.

clone_size j_call v_call d_call cdr3_nt cdr3_aa
once TRBJ2-1 TRBV12-3/TRBV12-4 NA TGTGCCAGCAGTTTAAACGCCAATGAGCAGTTCTTC CASSLNANEQFF
NA TRBJ2-5 TRBV6-2/TRBV6-3 TRBD1 TGTGCCAGCAGTTACCCGACAGGGTTTGGAGAGACCCAGTACTTC CASSYPTGFGETQYF
few TRBJ1-2 TRBV19 TRBD1 TGTGCCAGTAGCGGGACAGGAGGCTATGGCTACACCTTC CASSGTGGYGYTF
NA TRBJ1-6 TRBV30 NA TGTGCCTGGAGCAACATGGTAGGGAATTCACCCCTCCACTTT CAWSNMVGNSPLHF
NA TRBJ2-4 TRBV20-1 NA TGCAGTGCTAGAGCCAGGGGCAGATCGGGGGACATTCAGTACTTC CSARARGRSGDIQYF
NA TRBJ2-4 TRBV12-3/TRBV12-4 NA TGTGCCAGCAGTTTGTGGGTGGACATTCAGTACTTC CASSLWVDIQYF
NA TRBJ1-3 TRBV12-3/TRBV12-4 TRBD1 TGTGCCAGCAGAGTGACAGGGGACGGAAACACCATATATTTT CASRVTGDGNTIYF
NA TRBJ2-7 TRBV12-3/TRBV12-4 TRBD2 TGTGCCAGCAGTCCTGGGACTAAGGAGCAGTACTTC CASSPGTKEQYF
once TRBJ2-2 TRBV12-3/TRBV12-4 NA TGTGCCAGCAGCGCCGGGGCCGCGAACACCGGGGAGCTGTTTTTT CASSAGAANTGELFF
once TRBJ2-1 TRBV20-1 TRBD2 TGCAGTGCTAGAGTATCGGGGGGGACCAGCTCCTACAATGAGCAGTTCTTC CSARVSGGTSSYNEQFF
NA TRBJ2-5 TRBV9 TRBD2 TGTGCCAGCAGCGCAATCCCGGGACTAGCGGGGGATAGCGGGGGGACCCAGTACTTC CASSAIPGLAGDSGGTQYF
NA TRBJ1-6 TRBV18 NA TGTGCCAGCTCACCCACGGGGATCCGGGGATCACCCCTCCACTTT CASSPTGIRGSPLHF
NA TRBJ1-3 TRBV5-1 NA TGCGCCAGCAGCGGTGACATACCCAATCTCTCTGGAAACACCATATATTTT CASSGDIPNLSGNTIYF
NA TRBJ2-3 TRBV24-1 NA TGTGCCACCAGTGATTCACTGCCCAGACAGGGTGGGACTGATACGCAGTATTTT CATSDSLPRQGGTDTQYF
NA TRBJ1-4 TRBV4-1 NA TGCGCCAGCAGCCAAGATATCAGAGTAACTAATGAAAAACTGTTTTTT CASSQDIRVTNEKLFF
NA TRBJ1-1 TRBV5-1 TRBD1 TGCGCCAGCAGCTTGGGGACTGGGGACAGGGTTATGAACACTGAAGCTTTCTTT CASSLGTGDRVMNTEAFF
NA TRBJ2-2 TRBV27 NA TGTGCCAGCATGGAACGGATTTCCAGGGAGCTGTTTTTT CASMERISRELFF
NA TRBJ1-1 TRBV12-3/TRBV12-4 TRBD1 TGTGCCAGCAGTTCGGGACAGGGCCACTCTGAAGCTTTCTTT CASSSGQGHSEAFF
NA TRBJ1-2 TRBV7-9 NA TGTGCCAGCAGCTTTGTCCAGCTCTACACCTTC CASSFVQLYTF
NA TRBJ2-4 TRBV4-1 NA TGCGCCAGCAGCCCCGGGCCTAACGAGGCCAAAAACATTCAGTACTTC CASSPGPNEAKNIQYF
NA TRBJ2-7 TRBV5-1 NA TGCGCCAGCAGCTTGGACAGGGCTAGGTACGAGCAGTACTTC CASSLDRARYEQYF
NA TRBJ2-5 TRBV6-6 NA TGTGCCAGCAGTTACAGGCAGACTCAAGAGACCCAGTACTTC CASSYRQTQETQYF
NA TRBJ2-1 TRBV12-3/TRBV12-4 NA TGTGCCAGCAGTTTAAACAGCCAAGACTACAATGAGCAGTTCTTC CASSLNSQDYNEQFF
NA TRBJ1-1 TRBV28 NA TGTGCCAGCAGTTTAGATCCGGGGAATATGAACACTGAAGCTTTCTTT CASSLDPGNMNTEAFF
NA TRBJ2-2 TRBV7-2 TRBD1 TGTGCCAGCAGTCAACAGGGGGCTCACGGGGAGCTGTTTTTT CASSQQGAHGELFF
NA TRBJ1-1 TRBV30 NA TGTGCCTGGAAATTGGTAGGTAGCGCTGAAGCTTTCTTT CAWKLVGSAEAFF
NA TRBJ1-1 TRBV30 NA TGTGCCTGGATCTCCAGGGTGCGGAACACTGAAGCTTTCTTT CAWISRVRNTEAFF
NA TRBJ1-2 TRBV10-3 NA TGTGCCATCAGTGATCGTTGGGGCGATGGCTACACCTTC CAISDRWGDGYTF
NA TRBJ2-5 TRBV12-3/TRBV12-4 TRBD2 TGTGCCAGCAGGGCCGGACTAGCGGGAGAGACCCAGTACTTC CASRAGLAGETQYF
NA TRBJ1-2 TRBV7-2 TRBD1 TGTGCCAGCAGCTTAGCTACAGGGGAAGGTCATGGCTACACCTTC CASSLATGEGHGYTF
NA TRBJ1-2 TRBV20-1 TRBD1 TGCAGTGCTAGAGACCTCCCGGGACAGGGAGGCTACACCTTC CSARDLPGQGGYTF
NA TRBJ1-2 TRBV20-1 NA TGCAGTGCTAGAGAATCAGGGTATGGCTACACCTTC CSARESGYGYTF
NA TRBJ1-4 TRBV12-3/TRBV12-4 NA TGTGCCAGCAGTAGGGACCCCCTGATGGGTGAAAAACTGTTTTTT CASSRDPLMGEKLFF
NA TRBJ1-2 TRBV12-3/TRBV12-4 TRBD1 TGTGCCAGCAGTCTCTTACAGGGGGCGGACTATGGCTACACCTTC CASSLLQGADYGYTF
NA TRBJ2-2 TRBV29-1 NA TGCATCGGGGGGAACACCGGGGAGCTGTTTTTT CIGGNTGELFF
NA TRBJ2-5 TRBV20-1 TRBD1 TGCAGTGCTAGAGACCTAAAGACAGGGGTGGAGACCCAGTACTTC CSARDLKTGVETQYF
NA TRBJ2-3 TRBV20-1 NA TGCAGTGCTAGACCGGGACTCGTAACAGATACGCAGTATTTT CSARPGLVTDTQYF
NA TRBJ1-4 TRBV20-1 NA TGCAGTGCCTCAAGTGCCCTGGGTAAAGAGGTGGAAAAACTGTTTTTT CSASSALGKEVEKLFF
NA TRBJ2-5 TRBV20-1 NA TGCAGTGCCGGAATAGGCCCCGAAGAGACCCAGTACTTC CSAGIGPEETQYF
NA TRBJ1-5 TRBV30 TRBD1 TGTGCCTTCGGACAGGGGTACAATCAGCCCCAGCATTTT CAFGQGYNQPQHF
NA TRBJ2-1 TRBV29-1 NA TGCAGCGTCGGATGGCAGTTCTTC CSVGWQFF
NA TRBJ2-5 TRBV20-1 TRBD2 TGCAGTGCTGGTCCTAGCGGGTTGTACCAAGAGACCCAGTACTTC CSAGPSGLYQETQYF
NA TRBJ2-3 TRBV5-6 NA TGTGCCAGCAGCTTGGAACTAGACCTGCAGTATTTT CASSLELDLQYF
NA TRBJ2-3 TRBV29-1 TRBD2 TGTCTGGGGGGGGATAGCACAGATACGCAGTATTTT CLGGDSTDTQYF
NA TRBJ1-1 TRBV29-1 TRBD1 TGCAGCGTTCGTCCGGGACAGGCCAACGAAGCTTTCTTT CSVRPGQANEAFF
NA TRBJ2-3 TRBV5-1 NA TGCGCCAGCAGCTTGTTCCCGGGGGGCAGCTTCGATACGCAGTATTTT CASSLFPGGSFDTQYF
NA TRBJ2-7 TRBV2 TRBD1 TGTGCCAGCAGGGAAGGACAGGGGGGATCCTACGAGCAGTACTTC CASREGQGGSYEQYF
NA TRBJ1-1 TRBV6-5 NA TGTGCCAGCAGTTACTCGAGGGGGTCAAACACTGAAGCTTTCTTT CASSYSRGSNTEAFF
NA TRBJ2-4 TRBV7-3 NA TGTGCCAGCAGCGATTACAGGAGCCTAGCCAAAAACATTCAGTACTTC CASSDYRSLAKNIQYF
NA TRBJ1-1 TRBV20-1 NA TGCAGTGCGGTCAGGGGAAGGAACACTGAAGCTTTCTTT CSAVRGRNTEAFF
NA TRBJ2-5 TRBV10-3 TRBD2 TGTGCCATCAGAATGTTTAGCGGGGCTGAGACCCAGTACTTC CAIRMFSGAETQYF
once TRBJ1-3 TRBV5-1 NA TGCGCCAGCAGCTTGGCCGCGACAGCTGGAAACACCATATATTTT CASSLAATAGNTIYF
NA TRBJ1-6 TRBV27 NA TGTGCCAGCAGTTTCAGACCGGACTCACCCCTCCACTTT CASSFRPDSPLHF
NA TRBJ1-5 TRBV28 TRBD1 TGTGCCAGCAGTTTCCATCGGACAGGGAGGAATCAGCCCCAGCATTTT CASSFHRTGRNQPQHF
NA TRBJ2-2 TRBV19 NA TGTGCCAGTAGTATAGTGGGGATCTCCGGGGAGCTGTTTTTT CASSIVGISGELFF
NA TRBJ2-5 TRBV7-2 NA TGTGCCAGCAGCTTAGCGAAGGGATCGGAGACCCAGTACTTC CASSLAKGSETQYF
once TRBJ1-1 TRBV5-1 NA TGCGCCAGCAGCTTGGCCGCGGGCGTCATGAACACTGAAGCTTTCTTT CASSLAAGVMNTEAFF
NA TRBJ2-7 TRBV7-2 TRBD2 TGTGCCAGCAGCGGAAGCGGGGGGGTATGGGAGCAGTACTTC CASSGSGGVWEQYF
NA TRBJ2-1 TRBV12-3/TRBV12-4 TRBD2 TGTGCCAGCAGTTTGGCGGGGAGGGAGAACAATGAGCAGTTCTTC CASSLAGRENNEQFF
NA TRBJ2-3 TRBV13 NA TGTGCCAGCAGCTCTAGGACGGAGGTCGATACGCAGTATTTT CASSSRTEVDTQYF